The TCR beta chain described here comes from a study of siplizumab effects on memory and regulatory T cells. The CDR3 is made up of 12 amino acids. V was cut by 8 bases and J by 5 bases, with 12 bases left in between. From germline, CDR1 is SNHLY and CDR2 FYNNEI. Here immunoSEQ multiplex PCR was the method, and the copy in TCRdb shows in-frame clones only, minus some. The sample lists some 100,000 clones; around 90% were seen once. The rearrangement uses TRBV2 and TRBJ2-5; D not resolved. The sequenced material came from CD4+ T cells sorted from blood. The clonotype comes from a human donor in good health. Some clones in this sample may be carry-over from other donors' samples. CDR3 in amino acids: CASSSVDETQYF. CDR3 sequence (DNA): TGTGCCAGCTCAAGTGTCGATGAGACCCAGTACTTC.